A single sample is the source of the 17 T cell receptor beta chains below, sequenced in a study of T-cell memory formation after mild COVID-19. TCRdb passed the 5' RACE reads through MiXCR, listing each CDR3 protein once. The table lists roughly 300,000 distinct CDR3 sequences, approximately 8.4% of them singletons. Sequenced material: PBMCs or a T cell subset sorted from them (not recorded which). The receptors here all came from a man younger than 35 who had mild COVID-19 (a few samples of this study predate the infection). Cell type and time point are not known.

V and J are TRBV9 and TRBJ2-1; D is ambiguous. The V end lost 3 bases, the J end lost 10 bases, and 8 bases lay between the germline ends. The germline V gene has CDR1 SGDLS and CDR2 YYNGEE. CDR3 size: 11 residues. CDR3 loop: CASSALSEQFF. CDR3 bases: TGTGCCAGCAGCGCTCTGTCCGAGCAGTTCTTC.

This chain's CDR3 is CASSPYREGQPQHF. The CDR3 nucleotides read TGTGCCAGCAGCCCGTACAGGGAGGGTCAGCCCCAGCATTTT. V is TRBV7-2 and J is TRBJ1-5, with D perhaps matching TRBD1 (6 bases). V shed 5 bases and J shed 6 bases, with 14 bases lying between them. CDR1 and CDR2 (germline): SGHTA, FQGNSA. This CDR3 comprises 14 residues. The full variable domain, rest sourced from reference TRBV7-2 and TRBJ1-5, is GAGVSQSPSNKVTEKGKDVELRCDPISGHTALYWYRQSLGQGLEFLIYFQGNSAPDKSGLPSDRFSAERTGGSVSTLTIQRTQQEDSAVYLCASSPYREGQPQHFGDGTRLSIL.

J is TRBJ2-7 and V is TRBV7-2; TRBD2 aligns across 10 bases. Trimming at V came to 7 bases and at J to 3 bases, leaving 9 bases not matched to a gene. This CDR3 spans 15 amino acids. Looked up from germline, CDR1 is SGHTA and CDR2 is FQGNSA. The CDR3 region is CASTLSGGADYEQYF. For the CDR3, the DNA is TGTGCCAGCACCCTGAGCGGGGGGGCTGACTACGAGCAGTACTTC.

This clonotype was detected ten times or more. The chain recombines TRBV6-1 with TRBJ2-7; D is perhaps TRBD1 (6 bases). Germline CDR1 MNHNS, CDR2 SASEGT. Trimming took off 2 bases at V and 2 bases at J, with 10 bases between the two ends. This CDR3 is 14 amino acids long. The CDR3 region is CASSESGQAYEQYF. The CDR3 region has the DNA TGTGCCAGCAGTGAATCGGGACAAGCCTACGAGCAGTACTTC.

The genes are TRBV7-2 and TRBJ2-7, with D possibly matching TRBD1 (5 bases). Germline values: CDR1 SGHTA, CDR2 FQGNSA. The CDR3 spans 13 residues. V shed 3 bases and J shed 3 bases, with 9 bases lying between them. The CDR3 reads CASSFAGYYEQYV. The CDR3, as DNA: TGTGCCAGCAGCTTCGCAGGGTACTACGAGCAGTACGTC.

Many counts were recorded for this clonotype. The V and J genes are TRBV5-1 and TRBJ2-7; 8 bases match TRBD1. V lost 4 bases, J lost 7 bases, and 13 bases stayed unmatched. Germline CDR1 and CDR2: SGHRS and YFSETQ. The CDR3 extends over 15 amino acids. The CDR3 reads CASSPRRQGAREQYF. CDR3 DNA: TGCGCCAGCAGCCCTAGGCGGCAGGGGGCCCGTGAGCAGTACTTC.

This clonotype was counted between two and nine times. This chain uses TRBV7-6 with TRBJ2-3; a possible D gene is TRBD2 (5 bases). V lost 1 base and J 4 bases, leaving 9 bases between the germline ends. CDR1 is SGHVS, CDR2 FNYEAQ, per germline. The CDR3 has 14 residues. CDR3: CASSLGLRADTQYF. The DNA for the CDR3 is TGTGCCAGCAGCTTAGGGCTGAGGGCAGATACGCAGTATTTT.

This clonotype has just a few counts. The chain carries TRBV12-3 or TRBV12-4 and TRBJ1-1; 7 nucleotides match TRBD1. V dropped 6 bases and J dropped 0; count of bases not matched to a gene: 4. The CDR3 contains 14 residues. The CDR3 DNA follows: TGTGCCAGCAGCGTCAGGGGGATGAACACTGAAGCTTTCTTT. It encodes CASSVRGMNTEAFF.

The sample holds many counts of this clonotype. One end of the junction varies from germline; a read error may be responsible. The chain links TRBV7-7 to TRBJ2-5; 9 bases map to TRBD1. This CDR3 contains 15 residues. Germline CDR1 is SSHAT and CDR2 is FNYEAQ (reference sequence). The DNA of the CDR3 is TGTGCTAGCAGCTCGGGACAGGGAGGCCAAGAGACCCAGTACTTC. This codes for CASSSGQGGQETQYF.

In its sample, this clonotype was seen a few times. V is TRBV12-3 or TRBV12-4 and J is TRBJ2-1; D unclear. This CDR3 is built from 15 residues. Deletions cut 3 bases from V and 0 bases from J, with 9 bases between. In DNA, the CDR3 is TGTGCCAGCAGTTTCTATCAAAGCTCCTACAATGAGCAGTTCTTC. Its protein product is CASSFYQSSYNEQFF.

The table lists this clonotype with a few counts. The chain joins TRBV9 to TRBJ1-3; possibly TRBD1 for D (5 bases). The CDR3 is made up of 18 amino acids. Germline-derived CDR1 and CDR2 are SGDLS and YYNGEE. V gave up 0 bases and J gave up 0 bases, with 16 bases separating them. CDR3 nucleotides: TGTGCCAGCAGCGTAGCTCGGGACGGCTACTTCTCTGGAAACACCATATATTTT. This codes for CASSVARDGYFSGNTIYF. The entire variable domain, with the rest obtained from reference TRBV9 and TRBJ1-3, is as follows: DSGVTQTPKHLITATGQRVTLRCSPRSGDLSVYWYQQSLDQGLQFLIQYYNGEERAKGNILERFSAQQFPDLHSELNLSSLELGDSALYFCASSVARDGYFSGNTIYFGEGSWLTVV.

This clonotype has a handful of counts. The chain employs TRBV7-3 and TRBJ2-7, with 9 bases lining up with TRBD1. The CDR3 consists of 14 residues. Germline lookup yields CDR1 SGHTA and CDR2 FQGTGA. With 5 bases clipped from V and 2 bases from J, the junction kept 4 bases outside the gene matches. The chain's CDR3 is CASSIGTGPYEQYF. The CDR3 DNA is TGTGCCAGCAGCATAGGGACAGGGCCCTACGAGCAGTACTTC.

V usage is TRBV6-2 or TRBV6-3 and J usage is TRBJ2-1; tentative D call: TRBD2 (6 bases). The CDR3 runs to 13 residues. The germline V and J ends were trimmed by 2 bases and 7 bases, with 9 bases remaining between them. CDR1 and CDR2 (germline): MNHEY, SVGEGT. CDR3 protein: CASSYGGWNEQFF. The CDR3 nucleotides read TGTGCCAGCAGTTACGGGGGGTGGAATGAGCAGTTCTTC.

This chain uses TRBV9 with TRBJ2-1, with D possibly being TRBD2 (6 bases). Trimming stripped 2 bases from V and 4 bases from J, with 10 bases between. Germline assignment: CDR1 SGDLS and CDR2 YYNGEE. This CDR3 is 14 amino acids long. The CDR3 spells CASSVLGLYNEQFF. The CDR3 DNA reads as TGTGCCAGCAGCGTCCTCGGACTATACAATGAGCAGTTCTTC.

CDR3 sequence reads: CSAAGDRGLEQYF. The CDR3 nucleotides read TGCAGCGCCGCCGGGGACAGGGGGCTCGAGCAGTACTTC. The rearrangement uses TRBV29-1 and TRBJ2-7; 12 bases fit TRBD1. Unmatched junction bases numbered 7, after V lost 7 bases and J lost 6 bases. The CDR3 is 13 amino acids. Per germline, CDR1 SQVTM and CDR2 ANQGSEA.

This clonotype was picked up a small number of times. This chain links TRBV6-6 with TRBJ2-1; no clear D gene. This CDR3 comprises 13 residues. The ends were cut back, 10 bases at V and 4 bases at J, with 14 bases in the middle. Germline V CDR1 and CDR2: MNHNY, SVGAGI (reference sequence). The CDR3 is CANSPTSYNEQFF. The CDR3 bases are TGTGCCAACTCTCCGACTTCGTACAATGAGCAGTTCTTC.

This sequence joins TRBV29-1 and TRBJ2-3; tentatively, D is TRBD2 (5 bases). The CDR3 is 13 residues long. Germline values: CDR1 SQVTM, CDR2 ANQGSEA. Trimming left V 4 bases short and J 1 base short, with 9 bases between. As DNA, the CDR3 is TGCAGCGTTGGGTACGGGGGCACAGATACGCAGTATTTT. It yields the protein CSVGYGGTDTQYF.